This is a list of T cell receptor beta chains from one sample in a study of shared clonotypes between healthy human individuals. The method was immunoSEQ multiplex PCR; TCRdb's version includes in-frame clones alone and lacks a portion of them. This table has over a million clones, about four fifths appearing once. The specimen sequenced was memory CD4+ T cells from PBMCs. These receptors were taken from a man aged 18 to 29 in good health. Some clones in this sample may be carry-over from other donors' samples. The CDR3 runs from the conserved cysteine through the conserved F or W. D genes are given only for firm matches.

CASSLVQSSFEKLFF TGTGCCAGCAGCTTGGTCCAAAGCTCTTTTGAAAAACTGTTTTTT . TRBJ1-4 TRBV7-6
CASSLGYQRGSLGNEQFF TGTGCCAGCAGCTTGGGGTATCAGCGCGGGAGCCTGGGCAATGAGCAGTTCTTC TRBD2 TRBJ2-1 TRBV5-6
CASSLAHTDTQYF TGTGCCAGCAGCTTAGCGCACACAGATACGCAGTATTTT . TRBJ2-3 TRBV7-2
CASSLRQTLVSTDTQYF TGCGCCAGCAGCCTAAGACAGACCTTAGTCAGCACAGATACGCAGTATTTT . TRBJ2-3 TRBV4-1
CASSRSGGLIYEQYF TGTGCCAGCAGCCGGTCAGGGGGACTCATCTACGAGCAGTACTTC . TRBJ2-7 TRBV27
CASSPLDRKGEKLFF TGCGCCAGCAGTCCCCTGGACAGAAAGGGTGAAAAACTGTTTTTT . TRBJ1-4 TRBV23-1
CALQSVPYEQYF TGTGCCTTACAGAGTGTCCCCTACGAGCAGTACTTC . TRBJ2-7 TRBV30
CASSPTGPSSGNTIYF TGTGCCAGCTCACCGACAGGACCGAGCTCTGGAAACACCATATATTTT . TRBJ1-3 TRBV18
CASSLITGVAYEQYF TGCGCCAGCAGCTTGATAACAGGGGTTGCCTACGAGCAGTACTTC TRBD1 TRBJ2-7 TRBV5-1
CASSSGGVYEQYF TGTGCCAGCAGCTCAGGGGGAGTCTACGAGCAGTACTTC TRBD1 TRBJ2-7 TRBV7-3
CASSGHRDTGELFF TGTGCCAGCAGTGGACACAGGGACACCGGGGAGCTGTTTTTT . TRBJ2-2 TRBV6-1
CASRFRRAYQETQYF TGTGCAAGTCGCTTTAGGCGGGCCTACCAAGAGACCCAGTACTTC . TRBJ2-5 TRBV12-2
CASSEPGSGVEKLFF TGTGCCAGCAGTGAACCGGGATCAGGGGTCGAAAAACTGTTTTTT . TRBJ1-4 TRBV25-1
CASSPRQDYGYTF TGTGCCAGCTCACCGCGGCAGGACTATGGCTACACCTTC . TRBJ1-2 TRBV18
CASSLFRDLNTGELFF TGTGCCAGCAGCTTATTCCGGGACTTGAACACCGGGGAGCTGTTTTTT . TRBJ2-2 TRBV7-2
CASSLGGGLAGTDTQYF TGTGCCAGCAGCCTCGGGGGGGGACTAGCGGGAACAGATACGCAGTATTTT TRBD2 TRBJ2-3 TRBV5-4
CASSQAGGRYTF TGCGCCAGCAGCCAAGCGGGTGGCCGCTACACCTTC . TRBJ1-2 TRBV4-1
CASSSPGSGRPSTDTQYF TGTGCCAGCAGTTCCCCGGGTAGCGGGAGGCCGAGCACAGATACGCAGTATTTT TRBD2 TRBJ2-3 TRBV28